The rows below give T cell receptor beta chains drawn from one sample of a study of blood T cell repertoires in COVID-19. Assay: immunoSEQ multiplex PCR; the TCRdb copy retains only in-frame clones and omits some. The sample holds around 190,000 clones, more than 80% seen once. Material for sequencing was peripheral blood. These TCRs come from a woman aged 55 to 70 with acute or convalescent COVID-19. Each CDR3 is given with its conserved first and last residue. A D gene is named only where the DNA matches it firmly. Clone size is stated in some rows and not others, as once, few, many or a class when expanded.

j_call: TRBJ2-7; d_call: NA; v_call: TRBV2; clone_size: NA; cdr3_nt: TGTGCCAGCAGCGAGGTTTGGGAGCAGTACTTC; cdr3_aa: CASSEVWEQYF
j_call: TRBJ2-1; d_call: TRBD2; v_call: TRBV2; clone_size: NA; cdr3_nt: TGTGCCAGCAGTGGGTCTAGCGGGAGGTGGCAGTTCTTC; cdr3_aa: CASSGSSGRWQFF
j_call: TRBJ2-1; d_call: NA; v_call: TRBV7-9; clone_size: NA; cdr3_nt: TGTGCCAGCAGCCTGTGGACAGATCCCTACAATGAGCAGTTCTTC; cdr3_aa: CASSLWTDPYNEQFF
j_call: TRBJ2-1; d_call: NA; v_call: TRBV12-3/TRBV12-4; clone_size: once; cdr3_nt: TGTGCCAGCAGCTCAGGGTGGAATGAGCAGTTCTTC; cdr3_aa: CASSSGWNEQFF
j_call: TRBJ1-6; d_call: NA; v_call: TRBV19; clone_size: NA; cdr3_nt: TGTGCCAGTAGTATAGACGGCGGCTCCTATAATTCACCCCTCCACTTT; cdr3_aa: CASSIDGGSYNSPLHF
j_call: TRBJ2-3; d_call: TRBD2; v_call: TRBV27; clone_size: NA; cdr3_nt: TGTGCCAGCAGTCCCTCTAGCGGGAGGATTATAAATACGCAGTATTTT; cdr3_aa: CASSPSSGRIINTQYF
j_call: TRBJ2-1; d_call: NA; v_call: TRBV27; clone_size: NA; cdr3_nt: TGTGCCAGCAGTTTCACCTCAGGGGTGGAGCAGTTCTTC; cdr3_aa: CASSFTSGVEQFF
j_call: TRBJ2-2; d_call: NA; v_call: TRBV6-4; clone_size: NA; cdr3_nt: TGTGCCAGCAGCCACAGGGTGAACACCGGGGAGCTGTTTTTT; cdr3_aa: CASSHRVNTGELFF
j_call: TRBJ2-5; d_call: NA; v_call: TRBV10-3; clone_size: few; cdr3_nt: TGTGCCATCAGCGGGGAGGGGGGTCGGAGCGAGACCCAGTACTTC; cdr3_aa: CAISGEGGRSETQYF
j_call: TRBJ1-2; d_call: NA; v_call: TRBV5-1; clone_size: NA; cdr3_nt: TGCGCCAGCAGCTTCGGGGGGGCCGGCTATGGCTACACCTTC; cdr3_aa: CASSFGGAGYGYTF
j_call: TRBJ1-1; d_call: NA; v_call: TRBV7-2; clone_size: NA; cdr3_nt: TGTGCCAGCAGCTTGTACAGCACTCTTTTGAACACTGAAGCTTTCTTT; cdr3_aa: CASSLYSTLLNTEAFF
j_call: TRBJ1-1; d_call: TRBD1; v_call: TRBV10-3; clone_size: NA; cdr3_nt: TGTGCCATCAGTGATGGAACAGGGGTGTTGGTTGGTGAAGCTTTCTTT; cdr3_aa: CAISDGTGVLVGEAFF
j_call: TRBJ1-2; d_call: NA; v_call: TRBV11-3; clone_size: few; cdr3_nt: TGTGCCAGCAGCTTAGGCAGGGTCCTTGATGGCTACACCTTC; cdr3_aa: CASSLGRVLDGYTF
j_call: TRBJ1-1; d_call: NA; v_call: TRBV19; clone_size: NA; cdr3_nt: TGTGCCAGTAGTATAGTTTTGGTGGACAGAAACACTGAAGCTTTCTTT; cdr3_aa: CASSIVLVDRNTEAFF
j_call: TRBJ1-2; d_call: NA; v_call: TRBV6-6; clone_size: NA; cdr3_nt: TGTGCCAGCAGTTCTCCCAACTATGGCTACACCTTC; cdr3_aa: CASSSPNYGYTF
j_call: TRBJ1-6; d_call: NA; v_call: TRBV6-5; clone_size: NA; cdr3_nt: TGTGCCATCGCGGACAGCAATAATTCACCCCTCCACTTT; cdr3_aa: CAIADSNNSPLHF
j_call: TRBJ1-4; d_call: TRBD1; v_call: TRBV11-2; clone_size: NA; cdr3_nt: TGTGCCAGCAGCATTGACAGGGAGGAGGAAAAACTGTTTTTT; cdr3_aa: CASSIDREEEKLFF
j_call: TRBJ2-2; d_call: TRBD1; v_call: TRBV28; clone_size: NA; cdr3_nt: TGTGCCAGCAGTACCACGGGACAGCGTTTTCCCGGGGAGCTGTTTTTT; cdr3_aa: CASSTTGQRFPGELFF
j_call: TRBJ1-1; d_call: NA; v_call: TRBV9; clone_size: many; cdr3_nt: TGTGCCAGCAGCGTAGCTCCCACTTCGCCGGAGGACACTGAAGCTTTCTTT; cdr3_aa: CASSVAPTSPEDTEAFF
j_call: TRBJ2-2; d_call: NA; v_call: TRBV7-9; clone_size: few; cdr3_nt: TGTGCCGTCAGGGGTGCCGGGGAGCTGTTTTTT; cdr3_aa: CAVRGAGELFF
j_call: TRBJ1-1; d_call: TRBD1; v_call: TRBV6-5; clone_size: NA; cdr3_nt: TGTGCCAGCAGTTTACAGGGGGAAAACACTGAAGCTTTCTTT; cdr3_aa: CASSLQGENTEAFF
j_call: TRBJ1-2; d_call: NA; v_call: TRBV20-1; clone_size: NA; cdr3_nt: TGCAGTGCTAGTGACCCCCTAAAGACTCACTATGGCTACACCTTC; cdr3_aa: CSASDPLKTHYGYTF